One sample yielded the 23 T cell receptor beta chains listed below, sequenced in a study of blood T cell repertoires in COVID-19. TCRdb keeps only in-frame clones here, not all; method: immunoSEQ multiplex PCR. The sample records about 310,000 clones, roughly 91% being singletons. Material for sequencing was PBMCs or T cells enriched from blood (not recorded which). The origin of the receptors is a woman under 40 who had recovered from COVID-19.

This chain uses TRBV2 with TRBJ2-2; 7 nucleotides agree with TRBD1. The V segment lost 6 bases and the J segment 0 bases; nucleotides outside the gene matches: 4. Germline CDR1 and CDR2: SNHLY and FYNNEI. The CDR3 has 15 residues. The CDR3: CASRDGTANTGELFF. CDR3 DNA: TGTGCCAGCAGAGACGGGACAGCGAACACCGGGGAGCTGTTTTTT.

The chain joins TRBV18 to TRBJ2-3; tentative D call: TRBD2 (6 bases). The V gene's germline CDR1 is KGHSH and CDR2 LQKENI. Trimming took 3 bases from V and 2 from J, leaving 12 bases between them. The CDR3 has 15 amino acids. The CDR3 protein is CASSPPSDLTDTQYF. The CDR3 bases are TGTGCCAGCTCACCTCCTAGCGACCTCACAGATACGCAGTATTTT.

V gene TRBV7-3 combines with J gene TRBJ1-2, with TRBD1 identical over 7 bases. CDR3 length equals 13 residues. Trimming removed 5 bases from V and 2 bases from J; junction bases left unmatched: 2. The germline CDR1 and CDR2 sequences are SGHTA and FQGTGA. The CDR3 loop is CASSPTGNYGYTF. In DNA form, the CDR3 reads TGTGCCAGCAGCCCGACAGGGAACTATGGCTACACCTTC.

The V gene is TRBV6-5, the J gene TRBJ1-1, with TRBD1 matching over 8 bases. The CDR3 is 15 amino acids. Germline CDR1 is MNHEY and CDR2 is SVGAGI. Unmatched junction bases numbered 3, after V lost 2 bases and J lost 1 base. This CDR3 reads CASSYVDRGNTEAFF. CDR3 nucleotides: TGTGCCAGCAGTTACGTAGACAGGGGGAACACTGAAGCTTTCTTT.

CDR3 DNA: TGTGCCAGCAGCCCCTGGGTGGGCCTTACAGATACGCAGTATTTT. It specifies CASSPWVGLTDTQYF. The chain employs TRBV5-4 and TRBJ2-3; D not resolved. Trimming removed 4 bases at V and 3 bases at J, with 15 bases between. The germline V gene encodes CDR1 SGHNT and CDR2 YYREEE (reference sequence). The CDR3 is 15 amino acids.

J is TRBJ2-7 and V is TRBV5-1; 7 positions agree with TRBD1. The germline CDR1 and CDR2 sequences are SGHRS and YFSETQ. V shed 4 bases and J 2 bases; nucleotides not matched to a gene: 12. This CDR3 has 16 amino acids. CDR3: CASSPTGTDLTYEQYF. The CDR3 nucleotides read TGCGCCAGCAGCCCAACCGGGACAGACTTAACCTACGAGCAGTACTTC.

The rearrangement uses TRBV10-3 and TRBJ1-6; unclear D gene. This CDR3 contains 12 residues. The V and J ends lost 4 bases and 5 bases respectively, with 3 bases between them. Germline loops: CDR1 ENHRY, CDR2 SYGVKD. The CDR3 protein is CAISADNSPLHF. CDR3 DNA: TGTGCCATCAGTGCTGATAATTCACCCCTCCACTTT.

The chain carries TRBV24-1 and TRBJ1-2; TRBD1 agrees at 7 bases. The germline V gene has CDR1 KGHDR and CDR2 SFDVKD. This CDR3 has 13 residues. The J segment lost 6 bases and the V segment lost 9 bases, leaving 9 bases of the junction unmatched. The CDR3 coding sequence is TGTGCCACCGGAGGGGGCAACCCCCATGGCTACACCTTC. Protein: CATGGGNPHGYTF.

The chain recombines TRBV27 with TRBJ1-6; D remains unclear. Germline V lookup: CDR1 MNHEY, CDR2 SMNVEV (reference sequence). The CDR3 covers 15 residues. Trimming stripped 6 bases from V and 0 bases from J, with 9 bases between. The CDR3: CASSSGGSYNSPLHF. The CDR3, as DNA: TGTGCCAGCAGCTCAGGAGGCTCCTATAATTCACCCCTCCACTTT.

The genes are TRBV11-2 and TRBJ2-3; TRBD2 matches 7 bases. CDR3 size: 16 residues. CDR1 SGHAT and CDR2 FQNNGV come from the germline V gene. V was pared by 1 base and J by 2 bases, with 6 bases of the junction left unmatched. CDR3 coding DNA: TGTGCCAGCAGCTTAGGAGTGGGAGGGGTCACAGATACGCAGTATTTT. This sequence encodes CASSLGVGGVTDTQYF.

The chain combines TRBV13 with TRBJ2-1, with a tentative D call TRBD1 (5 bases). The germline V gene encodes CDR1 PRHDT and CDR2 FYEKMQ (reference sequence). Trimming removed 2 bases at V and 6 bases at J, with 8 bases between. The CDR3 consists of 13 residues. CDR3 coding DNA: TGTGCCAGCAGCTTAATAGGGGTCAATGAGCAGTTCTTC. It encodes CASSLIGVNEQFF.

This chain uses TRBV15 with TRBJ1-1; the D gene is possibly TRBD1 (5 bases). Germline assignment: CDR1 LNHNV and CDR2 YYDKDF (reference sequence). This CDR3 comprises 15 residues. Between the trimmed V and J ends, which lost 0 bases and 6 bases, there was a span of 14 bases. The CDR3: CATSRDLGGRAEAFF. CDR3 coding DNA: TGTGCCACCAGCAGAGATCTCGGGGGGAGGGCTGAAGCTTTCTTT.

To note about this clone: Within the sample, other DNA sequences also encode this same CDR3. The V and J genes are TRBV4-2 and TRBJ2-7; TRBD2 aligns across 12 bases. CDR1 is LGHNA, CDR2 YNFKEQ, per germline. V lost 6 bases and J lost 0; bases outside the gene matches: 3. The CDR3 has 15 amino acids. CDR3 loop: CASSQLAGGSYEQYF. As DNA, the CDR3 is TGTGCCAGCAGTCAACTAGCGGGAGGCTCCTACGAGCAGTACTTC.

The rearrangement uses TRBV6-5 and TRBJ2-4; 12 bases align to TRBD2. The junction had 10 bases not matched to a gene; V was cut back by 10 bases and J by 6 bases. This CDR3 has 15 amino acids. Looked up from germline, CDR1 is MNHEY and CDR2 is SVGAGI. The CDR3, as DNA: TGTGCCACCCTACCGGAGACTAGCGGGAGAAACATTCAGTACTTC. Translated: CATLPETSGRNIQYF.

The rearrangement uses TRBV4-1 and TRBJ1-2; D might be TRBD1 (6 bases). CDR1 and CDR2 (germline): MGHRA, YSYEKL. This CDR3 contains 16 residues. V lost 2 bases, J lost 2 bases, and 15 bases lay in between. For the CDR3, the DNA is TGCGCCAGCAGCCAATATCTAGTTAGGGGGAACTATGGCTACACCTTC. Translating gives CASSQYLVRGNYGYTF.

This clone has only a few counts. The chain joins TRBV5-6 to TRBJ1-2; a weak D match, TRBD1 (6 bases). Per germline, CDR1 SGHDT and CDR2 YYEEEE. Deletions cut 0 bases from V and 8 bases from J, with 11 bases between. The CDR3 covers 13 residues. The CDR3 bases are TGTGCCAGCAGCTTGGTGGGGGCAGGAGGCTACACCTTC. Amino acids: CASSLVGAGGYTF.

The chain recombines TRBV5-1 with TRBJ2-3, with 8 positions matching TRBD2. Germline assignment: CDR1 SGHRS and CDR2 YFSETQ. The CDR3 is 17 amino acids. The V segment lost 3 bases and the J segment 2 bases; nucleotides outside the gene matches: 11. This chain's CDR3 is CASSYTTGGGITDTQYF. As DNA, the CDR3 is TGCGCCAGCAGCTACACAACGGGAGGGGGGATCACAGATACGCAGTATTTT.

The chain recombines TRBV6-2 or TRBV6-3 with TRBJ1-2, with D unclear. The CDR3 has 14 amino acids. Per germline, CDR1 MNHEY and CDR2 SVGEGT. V was trimmed by 0 bases and J by 2 bases, leaving 7 bases between them. The CDR3 is CASSYSGYNYGYTF. As DNA, the CDR3 is TGTGCCAGCAGTTACTCCGGGTACAACTATGGCTACACCTTC.

The J gene is TRBJ2-7, the V gene TRBV19; 8 nucleotides agree with TRBD1. Looked up from germline, CDR1 is LNHDA and CDR2 is SQIVND (reference sequence). This CDR3 is 15 amino acids long. V lost 6 bases and J lost 3; bases outside the gene matches: 10. The CDR3 nucleotides are TGTGCCAGTAGCCACGGACAGGGTGGGATCTACGAGCAGTACTTC. Protein sequence: CASSHGQGGIYEQYF.

The V gene is TRBV28, the J gene TRBJ2-7; 7 bases match TRBD1. V lost 4 bases, J lost 3 bases, and 3 bases stayed unmatched. The germline V gene encodes CDR1 MDHEN and CDR2 SYDVKM. CDR3 length: 13 residues. CDR3 region: CASSSGGIYEQYF. CDR3 in DNA: TGTGCCAGCAGTTCAGGGGGAATCTACGAGCAGTACTTC.

The chain has TRBV3-1 (or the pseudogene TRBV3-2) and TRBJ1-1, with D possibly matching TRBD1 (5 bases). There are 15 residues in the CDR3. Germline values: CDR1 LGHDT, CDR2 YNNKEL (reference sequence). The germline V and J ends were trimmed by 0 bases and 2 bases, with 10 bases remaining between them. CDR3 in amino acids: CASSQEGVLNTEAFF. As DNA, the CDR3 is TGTGCCAGCAGCCAAGAAGGGGTTTTAAACACTGAAGCTTTCTTT.

V usage is TRBV6-5 and J usage is TRBJ1-6; a weak D match, TRBD1 (6 bases). The CDR3 is made up of 14 amino acids. Trimming took off 2 bases at V and 11 bases at J, with 13 bases between the two ends. Germline values: CDR1 MNHEY, CDR2 SVGAGI. The CDR3 nucleotides are TGTGCCAGCAGTTACAGCAGGGGTAGGCCACCCCTCCACTTT. Protein product: CASSYSRGRPPLHF.

V and J are TRBV6-5 and TRBJ1-2; D call uncertain. This CDR3 has 13 amino acids. CDR1 is MNHEY, CDR2 SVGAGI, per germline. V lost 2 bases and J 4 bases, leaving 8 bases between the germline ends. DNA of the CDR3: TGTGCCAGCAGTTACGGCGAGGGCTATGGCTACACCTTC. Its translation is CASSYGEGYGYTF.